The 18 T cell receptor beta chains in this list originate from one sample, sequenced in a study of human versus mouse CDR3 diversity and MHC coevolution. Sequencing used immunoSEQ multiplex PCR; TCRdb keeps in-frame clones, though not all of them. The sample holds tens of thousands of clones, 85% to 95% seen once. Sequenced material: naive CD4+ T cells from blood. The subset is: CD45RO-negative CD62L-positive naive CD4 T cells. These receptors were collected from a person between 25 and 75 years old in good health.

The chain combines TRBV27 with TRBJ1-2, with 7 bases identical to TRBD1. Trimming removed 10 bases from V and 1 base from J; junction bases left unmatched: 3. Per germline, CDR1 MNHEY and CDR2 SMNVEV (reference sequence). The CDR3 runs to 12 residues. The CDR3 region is CATQGDNYGYTF. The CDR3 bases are TGTGCCACCCAGGGGGATAACTATGGCTACACCTTC.

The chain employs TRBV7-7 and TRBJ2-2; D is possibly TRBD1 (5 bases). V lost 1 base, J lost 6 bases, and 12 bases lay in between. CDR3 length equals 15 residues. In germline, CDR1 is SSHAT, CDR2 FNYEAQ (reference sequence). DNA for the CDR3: TGTGCCAGCAGCTTAGTCGAAGGGGCGGCCGGGGAGCTGTTTTTT. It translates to CASSLVEGAAGELFF. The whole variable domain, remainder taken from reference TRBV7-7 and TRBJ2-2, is GAGVSQSPRYKVTKRGQDVTLRCDPISSHATLYWYQQALGQGPEFLTYFNYEAQPDKSGLPSDRFSAERPEGSISTLTIQRTEQRDSAMYRCASSLVEGAAGELFFGEGSRLTVL.

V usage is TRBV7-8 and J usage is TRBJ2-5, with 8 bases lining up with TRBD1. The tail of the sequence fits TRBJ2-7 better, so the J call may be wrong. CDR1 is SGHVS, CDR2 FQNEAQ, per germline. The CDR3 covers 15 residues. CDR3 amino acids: CASSLDTGGLYEQYF. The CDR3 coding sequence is TGTGCCAGCAGCTTAGATACAGGGGGGCTCTACGAGCAGTACTTC.

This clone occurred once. The CDR3: CASSRDTTAYEQYF. As DNA, the CDR3 is TGTGCCAGCAGTCGGGACACTACTGCCTACGAGCAGTACTTC. The chain uses TRBV2 and TRBJ2-7, with a tentative D call TRBD1 (6 bases). Trimming left V 5 bases short and J 2 bases short, with 13 bases between. The CDR3 has 14 amino acids. CDR1 is SNHLY, CDR2 FYNNEI, per germline.

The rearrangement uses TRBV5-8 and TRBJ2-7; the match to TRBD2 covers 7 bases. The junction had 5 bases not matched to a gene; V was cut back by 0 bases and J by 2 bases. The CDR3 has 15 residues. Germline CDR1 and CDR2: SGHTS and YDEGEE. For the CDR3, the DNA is TGTGCCAGCAGCTTGGAGGCTAGCGGAGCCTACGAGCAGTACTTC. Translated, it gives CASSLEASGAYEQYF.

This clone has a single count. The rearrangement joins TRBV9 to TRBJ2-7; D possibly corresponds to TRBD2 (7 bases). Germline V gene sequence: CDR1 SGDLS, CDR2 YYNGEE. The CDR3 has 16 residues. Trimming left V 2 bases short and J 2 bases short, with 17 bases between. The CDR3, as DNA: TGTGCCAGCAGCGTGGACTCGGGGGGCGTCCCCTACGAGCAGTACTTC. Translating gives CASSVDSGGVPYEQYF.

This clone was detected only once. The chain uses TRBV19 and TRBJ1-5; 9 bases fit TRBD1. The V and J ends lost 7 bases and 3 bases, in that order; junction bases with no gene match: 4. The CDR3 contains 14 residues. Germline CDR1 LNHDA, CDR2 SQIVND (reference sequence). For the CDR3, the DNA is TGTGCCAGTATCGGGACAGGGCTCAATCAGCCCCAGCATTTT. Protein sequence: CASIGTGLNQPQHF. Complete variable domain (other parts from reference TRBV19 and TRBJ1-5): DGGITQSPKYLFRKEGQNVTLSCEQNLNHDAMYWYRQDPGQGLRLIYYSQIVNDFQKGDIAEGYSVSREKKESFPLTVTSAQKNPTAFYLCASIGTGLNQPQHFGDGTRLSIL.

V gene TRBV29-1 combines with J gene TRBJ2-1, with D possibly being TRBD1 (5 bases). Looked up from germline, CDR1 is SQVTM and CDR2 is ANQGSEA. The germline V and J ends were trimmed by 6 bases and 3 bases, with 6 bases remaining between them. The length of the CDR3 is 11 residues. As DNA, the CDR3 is TGCAGCGTGGACAACTACAATGAGCAGTTCTTC. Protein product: CSVDNYNEQFF.

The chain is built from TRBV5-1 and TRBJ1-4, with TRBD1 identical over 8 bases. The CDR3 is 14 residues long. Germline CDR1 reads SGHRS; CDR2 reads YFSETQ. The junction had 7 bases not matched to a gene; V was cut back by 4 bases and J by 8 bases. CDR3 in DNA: TGCGCCAGCAGCCCCGGACAGGGTTACGAAAAACTGTTTTTT. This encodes CASSPGQGYEKLFF.

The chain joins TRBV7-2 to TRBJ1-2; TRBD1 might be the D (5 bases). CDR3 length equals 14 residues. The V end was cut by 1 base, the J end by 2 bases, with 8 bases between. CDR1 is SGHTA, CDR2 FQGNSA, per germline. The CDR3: CASSLDGGNYGYTF. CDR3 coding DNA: TGTGCCAGCAGCTTAGACGGGGGGAACTATGGCTACACCTTC.

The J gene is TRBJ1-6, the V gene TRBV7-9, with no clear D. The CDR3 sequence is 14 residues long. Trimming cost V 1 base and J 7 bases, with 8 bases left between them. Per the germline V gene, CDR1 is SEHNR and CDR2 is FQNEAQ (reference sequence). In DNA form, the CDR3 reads TGTGCCAGCAGCTTAGATGCCCTAAATTCACCCCTCCACTTT. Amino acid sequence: CASSLDALNSPLHF.

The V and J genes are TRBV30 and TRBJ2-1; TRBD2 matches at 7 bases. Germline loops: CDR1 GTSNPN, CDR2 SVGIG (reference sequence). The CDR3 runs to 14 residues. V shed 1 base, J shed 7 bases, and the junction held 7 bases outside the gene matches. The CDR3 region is CAWSGLAAGNEQFF. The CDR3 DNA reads TGTGCCTGGAGTGGGCTAGCGGCAGGAAATGAGCAGTTCTTC.

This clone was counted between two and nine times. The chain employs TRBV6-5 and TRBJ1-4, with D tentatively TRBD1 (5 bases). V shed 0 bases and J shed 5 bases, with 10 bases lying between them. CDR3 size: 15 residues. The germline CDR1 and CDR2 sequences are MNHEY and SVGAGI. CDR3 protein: CASSYSGQRNEKLFF. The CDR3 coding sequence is TGTGCCAGCAGTTACTCGGGGCAGAGGAATGAAAAACTGTTTTTT.

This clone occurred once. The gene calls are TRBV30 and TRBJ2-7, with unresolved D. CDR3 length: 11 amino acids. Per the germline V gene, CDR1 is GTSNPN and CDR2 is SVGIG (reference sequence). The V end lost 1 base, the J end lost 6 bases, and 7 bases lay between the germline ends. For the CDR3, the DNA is TGTGCCTGGAGTGCTCGGTTCGAGCAGTACTTC. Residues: CAWSARFEQYF.

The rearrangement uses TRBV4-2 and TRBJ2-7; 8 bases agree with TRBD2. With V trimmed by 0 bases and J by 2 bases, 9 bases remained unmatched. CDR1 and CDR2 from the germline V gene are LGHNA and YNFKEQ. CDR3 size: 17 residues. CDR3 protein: CASSQEPSGLVTYEQYF. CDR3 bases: TGTGCCAGCAGCCAAGAACCATCGGGACTAGTGACCTACGAGCAGTACTTC.

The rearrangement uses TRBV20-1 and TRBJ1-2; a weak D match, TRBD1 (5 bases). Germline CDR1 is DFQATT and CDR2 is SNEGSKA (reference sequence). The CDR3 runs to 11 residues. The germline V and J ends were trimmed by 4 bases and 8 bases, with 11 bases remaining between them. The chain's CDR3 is CSANRGQGYTF. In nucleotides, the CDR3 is TGCAGTGCTAATAGGGGCCAAGGCTACACCTTC.

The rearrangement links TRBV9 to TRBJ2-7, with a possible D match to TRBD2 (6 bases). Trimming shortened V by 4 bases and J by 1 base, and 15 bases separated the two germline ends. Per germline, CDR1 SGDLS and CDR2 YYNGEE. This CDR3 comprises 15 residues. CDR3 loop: CASSPIGDSSYEQYF. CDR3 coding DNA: TGTGCCAGCAGCCCTATCGGGGACTCGTCCTACGAGCAGTACTTC.

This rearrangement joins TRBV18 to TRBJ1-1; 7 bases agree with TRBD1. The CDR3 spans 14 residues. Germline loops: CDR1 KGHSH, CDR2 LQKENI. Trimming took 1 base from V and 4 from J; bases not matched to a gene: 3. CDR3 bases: TGTGCCAGCTCACCACAGGGGGCTAGCACTGAAGCTTTCTTT. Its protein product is CASSPQGASTEAFF.